This T cell receptor (beta chain) was sequenced during a study of blood T cell repertoires in COVID-19. In the original analysis: Scientists estimated how many nucleated cells there were by amplifying reference gene primers. Clones were read by immunoSEQ multiplex PCR, and TCRdb kept only the in-frame ones, dropping some. For V, J and clone size, that table is used; D and trimming come from the DNA. The table includes under 200,000 clones, 82% detected once. Germline CDR1 and CDR2: LGHDT and YNNKEL (reference sequence). The CDR3 runs 11 residues. V gave up 0 bases and J gave up 11 bases, with 7 bases separating them.

Material: PBMCs or T cells enriched from blood (not recorded which). V gene TRBV3-1 (or the pseudogene TRBV3-2) combines with J gene TRBJ1-1; no reliable D call. This clonotype was obtained from a man aged 45 to 65 who had recovered from COVID-19. CDR3 amino acids: CASSQEGQAFF. The CDR3 coding sequence is TGTGCCAGCAGCCAAGAGGGCCAGGCTTTCTTT.